Listed below are T cell receptor beta chains from one sample, sequenced in a study of PD-1 blockade in classical Hodgkin lymphoma. Produced via immunoSEQ multiplex PCR; TCRdb's table is partial and in-frame only. The sample holds roughly 31,000 clones, 85% seen once. The sample was CD4+ T cells from blood, taken at baseline. These TCRs come from a human donor with classical Hodgkin lymphoma. The conserved cysteine and the conserved F or W are not part of the CDR3 here.

V gene: TRBV30
CDR3 length: 11
J gene: TRBJ2-5
CDR3 protein: AWAAGVIETQY

V gene: TRBV5-1
CDR3 length: 14
J gene: TRBJ2-1
CDR3 protein: ASSLAPASSYNEQF

V gene: TRBV7-2
CDR3 length: 16
J gene: TRBJ2-7
CDR3 protein: ASSLGPHTGHGAYEQY

V gene: TRBV19
CDR3 length: 12
J gene: TRBJ2-7
CDR3 protein: ASGDPDHSYEQY

V gene: TRBV11-2
CDR3 length: 13
J gene: TRBJ2-1
CDR3 protein: ASSFYRRPYNEQF

V gene: TRBV19
CDR3 length: 16
J gene: TRBJ2-5
CDR3 protein: ASSMVFPGQGIQETQY

V gene: TRBV4-3
CDR3 length: 15
J gene: TRBJ1-2
CDR3 protein: ASSQDRGAGTNYGYT

V gene: TRBV6-5
CDR3 length: 11
J gene: TRBJ2-1
CDR3 protein: ASSSLPGNEQF

V gene: TRBV30
CDR3 length: 14
J gene: TRBJ2-2
CDR3 protein: AWMGMGTSNTGELF

V gene: TRBV5-5
CDR3 length: 12
J gene: TRBJ2-7
CDR3 protein: ASSLAGQNYEQY

V gene: TRBV7-9
CDR3 length: 15
J gene: TRBJ1-5
CDR3 protein: ASSLGVEQGPLSPQH

V gene: TRBV25-1
CDR3 length: 13
J gene: TRBJ2-3
CDR3 protein: ASSDSSLFTDTQY

V gene: TRBV19
CDR3 length: 11
J gene: TRBJ1-1
CDR3 protein: ASSTDSAVEAF

V gene: TRBV5-1
CDR3 length: 11
J gene: TRBJ2-2
CDR3 protein: ASSLVFTGELF

V gene: TRBV18
CDR3 length: 13
J gene: TRBJ1-1
CDR3 protein: ASSPPFGAGGFLP

V gene: TRBV6-1
CDR3 length: 13
J gene: TRBJ1-1
CDR3 protein: ASSLQGAANTEAF

V gene: TRBV15
CDR3 length: 13
J gene: TRBJ2-5
CDR3 protein: ATSRRPSGGETQY

V gene: TRBV2
CDR3 length: 11
J gene: TRBJ1-2
CDR3 protein: ASSGGTGGGYT

V gene: TRBV11-2
CDR3 length: 15
J gene: TRBJ2-7
CDR3 protein: ASSSKGVQSSSYEQY

V gene: TRBV6-5
CDR3 length: 11
J gene: TRBJ2-1
CDR3 protein: ASKRGAYNEQF

V gene: TRBV29-1
CDR3 length: 11
J gene: TRBJ2-5
CDR3 protein: SVAQGAGETQY

V gene: TRBV5-1
CDR3 length: 15
J gene: TRBJ1-3
CDR3 protein: ASSQMGQTSSGNTIY

V gene: TRBV7-2
CDR3 length: 12
J gene: TRBJ2-1
CDR3 protein: ASSAGGNYNEQF

V gene: TRBV5-6
CDR3 length: 15
J gene: TRBJ2-1
CDR3 protein: ASSLLSGRVGYNEQF

V gene: TRBV6-5
CDR3 length: 11
J gene: TRBJ1-2
CDR3 protein: ASSRLDSYGYT

V gene: TRBV5-1
CDR3 length: 14
J gene: TRBJ1-2
CDR3 protein: ASSLRTGRANYGYT

V gene: TRBV30
CDR3 length: 10
J gene: TRBJ1-2
CDR3 protein: AWSVRGTGYT

V gene: TRBV30
CDR3 length: 12
J gene: TRBJ1-3
CDR3 protein: AWSVGLSGNTIY

V gene: TRBV30
CDR3 length: 12
J gene: TRBJ2-3
CDR3 protein: AWRIAGGPVLWY

V gene: TRBV11-2
CDR3 length: 14
J gene: TRBJ1-4
CDR3 protein: ASSSGQGLTNEKLF

V gene: TRBV29-1
CDR3 length: 10
J gene: TRBJ1-1
CDR3 protein: SVLTGFTEAF

V gene: TRBV2
CDR3 length: 13
J gene: TRBJ2-1
CDR3 protein: ASSYDRGLYNEQF

V gene: TRBV6-5
CDR3 length: 13
J gene: TRBJ2-1
CDR3 protein: ASNLEVGGPNEQF

V gene: TRBV6-1
CDR3 length: 12
J gene: TRBJ2-3
CDR3 protein: ASSPGLGTDTQY

V gene: TRBV2
CDR3 length: 12
J gene: TRBJ2-5
CDR3 protein: ATRTSASAETQY

V gene: TRBV9
CDR3 length: 14
J gene: TRBJ2-5
CDR3 protein: TSSVGANRGGETQY